This TCR beta chain came from a study of shared clonotypes between healthy human individuals. Turning to the study itself: Two female and three male donors aged 18 to 49 were enrolled. Study-level findings and limits: The study found lower generation probabilities in non-shared clonotypes than in those shared by all four donors. Larger estimated richness was generally recorded for naive subsets relative to memory subsets.

Libraries were prepared by immunoSEQ multiplex PCR; TCRdb keeps only in-frame clonotypes and omits some of them. The sample holds over a million clones, under 80% seen once. With 2 bases clipped from V and 4 bases from J, the junction kept 6 bases outside the gene matches. The CDR3 runs to 15 residues. Per germline, CDR1 SGHTA and CDR2 FQGNSA. In regard to this clone: Its antigen remains unknown.

What was sequenced was memory CD4+ T cells sorted from blood. Subset in this sample: CD45RA-negative fraction. This clonotype originated in a man younger than 35 in good health. This chain joins TRBV7-2 and TRBJ2-7; 9 bases fit TRBD2. The CDR3 coding sequence is TGTGCCAGCAGCTTATTTGCTAGCGGGGCTTACGAGCAGTACTTC. It is translated as CASSLFASGAYEQYF. The whole variable domain, filled in from reference TRBV7-2 and TRBJ2-7, reads GAGVSQSPSNKVTEKGKDVELRCDPISGHTALYWYRQSLGQGLEFLIYFQGNSAPDKSGLPSDRFSAERTGGSVSTLTIQRTQQEDSAVYLCASSLFASGAYEQYFGPGTRLTVT.